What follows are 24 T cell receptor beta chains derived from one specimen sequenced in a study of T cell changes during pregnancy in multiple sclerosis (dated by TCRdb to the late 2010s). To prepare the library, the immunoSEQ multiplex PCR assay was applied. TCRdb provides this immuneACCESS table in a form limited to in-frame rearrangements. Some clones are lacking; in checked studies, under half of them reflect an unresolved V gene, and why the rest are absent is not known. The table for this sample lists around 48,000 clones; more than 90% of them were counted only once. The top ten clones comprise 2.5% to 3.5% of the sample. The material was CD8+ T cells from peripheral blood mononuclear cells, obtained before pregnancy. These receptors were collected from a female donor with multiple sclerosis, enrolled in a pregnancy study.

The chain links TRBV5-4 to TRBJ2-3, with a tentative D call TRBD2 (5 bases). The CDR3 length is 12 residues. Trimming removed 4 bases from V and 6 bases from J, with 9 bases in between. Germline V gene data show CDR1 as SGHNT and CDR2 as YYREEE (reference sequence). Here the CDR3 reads CASSRGRDTQYF. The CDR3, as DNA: TGTGCCAGCAGCCGGGGTAGGGATACGCAGTATTTT.

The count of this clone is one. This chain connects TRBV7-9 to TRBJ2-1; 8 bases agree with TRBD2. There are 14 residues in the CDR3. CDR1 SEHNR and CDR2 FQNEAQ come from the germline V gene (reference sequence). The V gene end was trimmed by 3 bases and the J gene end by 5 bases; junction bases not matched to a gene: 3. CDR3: CASSFGGGNNEQFF. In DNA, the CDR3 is TGTGCCAGCAGCTTCGGGGGGGGGAACAATGAGCAGTTCTTC.

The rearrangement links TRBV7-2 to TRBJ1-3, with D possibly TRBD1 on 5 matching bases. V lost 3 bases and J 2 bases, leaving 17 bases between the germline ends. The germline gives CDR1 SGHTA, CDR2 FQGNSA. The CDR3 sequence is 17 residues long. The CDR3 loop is CASSLDIQDSPGNTIYF. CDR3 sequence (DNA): TGTGCCAGCAGCTTGGACATCCAAGACAGTCCTGGAAACACCATATATTTT.

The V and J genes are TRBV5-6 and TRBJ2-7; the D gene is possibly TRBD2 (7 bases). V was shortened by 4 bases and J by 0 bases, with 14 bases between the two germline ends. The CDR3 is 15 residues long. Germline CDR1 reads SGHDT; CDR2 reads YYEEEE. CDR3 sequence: CASSLGRGFSYEQYF. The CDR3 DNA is TGTGCCAGCAGCCTTGGGAGGGGGTTCTCCTACGAGCAGTACTTC.

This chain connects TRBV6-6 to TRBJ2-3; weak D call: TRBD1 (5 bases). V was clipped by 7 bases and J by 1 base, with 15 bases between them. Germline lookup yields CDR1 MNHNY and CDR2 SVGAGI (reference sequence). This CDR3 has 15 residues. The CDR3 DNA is TGTGCCAGCACTTCCGCGGACACTCGCACAGATACGCAGTATTTT. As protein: CASTSADTRTDTQYF.

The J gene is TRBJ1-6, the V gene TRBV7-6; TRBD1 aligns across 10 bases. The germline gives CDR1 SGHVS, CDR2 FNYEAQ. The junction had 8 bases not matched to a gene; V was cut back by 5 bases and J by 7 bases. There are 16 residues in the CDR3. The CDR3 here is CASSPRTGGGNSPLHF. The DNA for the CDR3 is TGTGCCAGCAGCCCACGGACAGGGGGTGGAAATTCACCCCTCCACTTT.

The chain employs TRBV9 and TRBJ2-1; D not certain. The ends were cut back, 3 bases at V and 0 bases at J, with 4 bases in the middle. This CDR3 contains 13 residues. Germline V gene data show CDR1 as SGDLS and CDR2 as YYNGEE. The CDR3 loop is CASSASSYNEQFF. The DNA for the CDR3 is TGTGCCAGCAGCGCTAGCTCCTACAATGAGCAGTTCTTC.

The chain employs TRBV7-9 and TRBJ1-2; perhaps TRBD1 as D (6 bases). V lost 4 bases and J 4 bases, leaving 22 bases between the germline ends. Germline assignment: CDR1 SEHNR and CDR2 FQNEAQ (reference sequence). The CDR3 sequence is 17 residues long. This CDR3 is CASSSTRDTGVVYGYTF. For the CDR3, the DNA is TGTGCCAGCAGCTCCACACGGGACACCGGAGTGGTCTATGGCTACACCTTC.

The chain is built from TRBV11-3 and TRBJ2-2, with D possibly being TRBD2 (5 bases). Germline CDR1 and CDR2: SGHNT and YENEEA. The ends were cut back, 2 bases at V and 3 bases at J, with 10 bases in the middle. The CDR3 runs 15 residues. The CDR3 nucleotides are TGTGCCAGCAGCTTACTTTCGGGGTACACCGGGGAGCTGTTTTTT. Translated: CASSLLSGYTGELFF.

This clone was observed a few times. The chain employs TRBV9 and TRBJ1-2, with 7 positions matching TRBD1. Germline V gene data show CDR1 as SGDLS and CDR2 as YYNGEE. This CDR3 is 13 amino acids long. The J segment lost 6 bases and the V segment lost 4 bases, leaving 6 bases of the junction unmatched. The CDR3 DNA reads TGTGCCAGCAGCATTCGACAGGGCGATGGCTACACCTTC. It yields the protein CASSIRQGDGYTF.

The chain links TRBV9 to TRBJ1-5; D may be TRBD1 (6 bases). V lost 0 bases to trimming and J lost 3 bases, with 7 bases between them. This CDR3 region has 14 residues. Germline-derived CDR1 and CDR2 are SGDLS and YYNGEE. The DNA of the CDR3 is TGTGCCAGCAGCGTAGGGGGGCTCAATCAGCCCCAGCATTTT. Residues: CASSVGGLNQPQHF.

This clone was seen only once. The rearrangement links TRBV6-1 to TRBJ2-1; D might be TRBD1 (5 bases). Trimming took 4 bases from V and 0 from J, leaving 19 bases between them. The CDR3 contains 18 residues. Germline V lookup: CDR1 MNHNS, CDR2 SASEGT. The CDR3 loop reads CASSGQPGPLHSYNEQFF. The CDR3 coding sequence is TGTGCCAGCAGTGGTCAGCCAGGGCCTCTGCACTCCTACAATGAGCAGTTCTTC.

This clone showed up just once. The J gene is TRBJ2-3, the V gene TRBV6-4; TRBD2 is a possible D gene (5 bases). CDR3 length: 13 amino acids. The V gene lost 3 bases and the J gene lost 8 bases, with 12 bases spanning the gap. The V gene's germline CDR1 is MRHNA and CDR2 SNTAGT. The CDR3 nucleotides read TGTGCCAGCAGTGAGGAGGCCAGCCGTACGCAGTATTTT. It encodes CASSEEASRTQYF.

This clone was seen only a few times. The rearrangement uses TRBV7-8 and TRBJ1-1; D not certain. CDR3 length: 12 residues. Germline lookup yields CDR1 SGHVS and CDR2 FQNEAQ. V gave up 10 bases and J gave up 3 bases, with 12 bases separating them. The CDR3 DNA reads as TGTGCCACCCTATCGGGGTACACTGAAGCTTTCTTT. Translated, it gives CATLSGYTEAFF.

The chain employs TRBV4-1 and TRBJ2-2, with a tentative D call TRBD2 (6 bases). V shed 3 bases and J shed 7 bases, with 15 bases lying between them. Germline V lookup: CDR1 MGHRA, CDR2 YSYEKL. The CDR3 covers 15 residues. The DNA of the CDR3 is TGCGCCAGCAGCCAGATAGCTAGCGCCCTCGGGGAGCTGTTTTTT. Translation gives CASSQIASALGELFF.

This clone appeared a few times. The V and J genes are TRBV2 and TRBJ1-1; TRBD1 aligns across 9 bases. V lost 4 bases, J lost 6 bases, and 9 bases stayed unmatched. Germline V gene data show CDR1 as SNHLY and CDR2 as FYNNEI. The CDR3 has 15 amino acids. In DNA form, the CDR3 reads TGTGCCAGCAGTGGTTGGACAGGGGAGAGACCTGAAGCTTTCTTT. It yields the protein CASSGWTGERPEAFF.

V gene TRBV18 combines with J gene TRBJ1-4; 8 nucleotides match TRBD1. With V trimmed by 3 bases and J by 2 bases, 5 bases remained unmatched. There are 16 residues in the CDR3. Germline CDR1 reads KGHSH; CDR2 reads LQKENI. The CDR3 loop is CASSPPDRATNEKLFF. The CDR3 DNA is TGTGCCAGCTCACCGCCGGACAGGGCGACTAATGAAAAACTGTTTTTT.

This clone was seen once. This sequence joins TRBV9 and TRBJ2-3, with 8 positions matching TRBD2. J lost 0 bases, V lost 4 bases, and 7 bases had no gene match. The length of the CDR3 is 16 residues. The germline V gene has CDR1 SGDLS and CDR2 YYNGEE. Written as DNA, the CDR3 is TGTGCCAGCAGCCTTAGGGGCGGGGGGAGCACAGATACGCAGTATTTT. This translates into CASSLRGGGSTDTQYF.

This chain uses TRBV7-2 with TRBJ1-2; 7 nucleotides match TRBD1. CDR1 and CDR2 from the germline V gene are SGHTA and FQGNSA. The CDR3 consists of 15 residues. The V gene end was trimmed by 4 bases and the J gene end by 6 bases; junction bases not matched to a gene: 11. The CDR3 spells CASSSPGQPSDGYTF. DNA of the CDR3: TGTGCCAGCAGCTCTCCGGGACAGCCATCCGATGGCTACACCTTC.

As DNA, the CDR3 is TGCGCCAGCAGCCAAGACCCCGGGACAGGTATTAACTATGGCTACACCTTC. Its protein is CASSQDPGTGINYGYTF. The chain joins TRBV4-1 to TRBJ1-2; 8 bases are shared with TRBD1. Trimming removed 0 bases from V and 1 base from J; junction bases left unmatched: 7. The CDR3 has 17 residues. In germline, CDR1 is MGHRA, CDR2 YSYEKL.

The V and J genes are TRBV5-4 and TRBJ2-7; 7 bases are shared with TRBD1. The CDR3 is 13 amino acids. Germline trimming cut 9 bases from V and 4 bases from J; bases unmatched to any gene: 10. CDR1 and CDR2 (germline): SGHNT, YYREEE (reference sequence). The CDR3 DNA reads TGTGCCACATCCGGGACAGCCTTGTACGAGCAGTACTTC. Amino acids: CATSGTALYEQYF. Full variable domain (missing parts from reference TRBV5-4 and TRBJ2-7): ETGVTQSPTHLIKTRGQQVTLRCSSQSGHNTVSWYQQALGQGPQFIFQYYREEENGRGNFPPRFSGLQFPNYSSELNVNALELDDSALYLCATSGTALYEQYFGPGTRLTVT.

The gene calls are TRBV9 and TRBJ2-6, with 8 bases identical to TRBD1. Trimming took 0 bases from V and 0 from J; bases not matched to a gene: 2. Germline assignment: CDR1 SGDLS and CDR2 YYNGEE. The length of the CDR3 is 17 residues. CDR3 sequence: CASSVGQGSSGANVLTF. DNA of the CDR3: TGTGCCAGCAGCGTAGGACAGGGGAGCTCTGGGGCCAACGTCCTGACTTTC. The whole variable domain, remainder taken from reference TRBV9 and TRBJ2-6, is DSGVTQTPKHLITATGQRVTLRCSPRSGDLSVYWYQQSLDQGLQFLIQYYNGEERAKGNILERFSAQQFPDLHSELNLSSLELGDSALYFCASSVGQGSSGANVLTFGAGSRLTVL.

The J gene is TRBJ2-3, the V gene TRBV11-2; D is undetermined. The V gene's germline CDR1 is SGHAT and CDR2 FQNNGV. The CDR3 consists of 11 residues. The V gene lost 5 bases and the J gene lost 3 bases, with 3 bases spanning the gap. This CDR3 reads CASSLTDTQYF. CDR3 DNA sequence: TGTGCCAGCAGCCTGACAGATACGCAGTATTTT.

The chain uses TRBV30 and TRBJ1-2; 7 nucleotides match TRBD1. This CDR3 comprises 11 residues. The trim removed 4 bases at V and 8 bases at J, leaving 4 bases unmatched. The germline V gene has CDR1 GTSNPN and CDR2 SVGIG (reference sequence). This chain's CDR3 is CAWITGDGYTF. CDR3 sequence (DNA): TGTGCCTGGATTACAGGGGACGGCTACACCTTC.